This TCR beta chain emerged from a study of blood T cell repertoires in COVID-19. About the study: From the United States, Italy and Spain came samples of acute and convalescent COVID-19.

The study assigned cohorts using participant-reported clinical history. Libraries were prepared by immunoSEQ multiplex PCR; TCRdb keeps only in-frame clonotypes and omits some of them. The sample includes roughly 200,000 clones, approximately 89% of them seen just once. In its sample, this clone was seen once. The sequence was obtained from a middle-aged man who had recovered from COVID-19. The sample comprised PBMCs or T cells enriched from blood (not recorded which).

The CDR3 bases are TGTGCCAGCAGCGGACATCTGCGCGTCTCTGGGGCCAACGTCCTGACTTTC. It translates to CASSGHLRVSGANVLTF. V gene TRBV9 combines with J gene TRBJ2-6; the D is unclear. There are 17 residues in the CDR3. Germline V lookup: CDR1 SGDLS, CDR2 YYNGEE. Trimming removed 3 bases at V and 0 bases at J, with 13 bases between.